The rows below give T cell receptor beta chains drawn from one sample of a study of shared clonotypes between healthy human individuals. Method: immunoSEQ multiplex PCR; TCRdb's copy keeps in-frame clones and lacks some. The sample contains about a million clones, 70% to 85% of which appear only once. Sequenced sample: memory CD4+ T cells sorted from blood. Source of these receptors: a man between 18 and 35 years old in good health. Each CDR3 is given with its conserved first and last residue. A D gene is named only where the DNA matches it firmly. Clone size is given for some rows only: seen once, a few or many times, or a class if the clone is expanded.

>TRBV5-1|few|TRBJ2-7|-
CASSPGGKPNEQYF
TGCGCCAGTAGCCCGGGGGGCAAGCCCAACGAGCAGTACTTC
>TRBV11-2|-|TRBJ2-3|TRBD1
CASSPRDRGRTDTQYF
TGTGCCAGCAGCCCTCGGGACAGGGGGCGCACAGATACGCAGTATTTT
>TRBV9|once|TRBJ2-2|-
CASRETNTGELFF
TGTGCCAGCAGGGAGACTAACACCGGGGAGCTGTTTTTT
>TRBV11-2|once|TRBJ2-7|-
CASSSRGRLWDEQYF
TGTGCCAGCAGCTCCAGGGGCAGGCTTTGGGACGAGCAGTACTTC
>TRBV18|-|TRBJ2-7|TRBD2
CASSRASGSYEQYF
TGTGCCAGCTCACGGGCTAGCGGGAGTTACGAGCAGTACTTC
>TRBV15|-|TRBJ2-3|TRBD1
CATGDRNTDTQYF
TGTGCCACCGGGGACAGAAATACAGATACGCAGTATTTT
>TRBV18|-|TRBJ2-3|TRBD1
CASSFKQGQITDTQYF
TGTGCCAGCTCATTTAAACAGGGACAGATCACAGATACGCAGTATTTT
>TRBV9|-|TRBJ2-1|TRBD2
CASSVSFAGGPKDEQFF
TGTGCCAGCAGCGTAAGTTTTGCGGGAGGGCCTAAGGATGAGCAGTTCTTC
>TRBV6-1|-|TRBJ1-2|-
CASSEFQGNYGYTF
TGTGCCAGCAGTGAGTTCCAGGGTAACTATGGCTACACCTTC
>TRBV7-9|-|TRBJ1-1|TRBD1
CASSLGSGTGNTEAFF
TGTGCCAGCAGCTTAGGATCCGGGACAGGGAACACTGAAGCTTTCTTT
>TRBV7-2|-|TRBJ2-3|TRBD2
CASSSSGRASGDTQYF
TGTGCCAGCAGTTCTAGCGGGAGGGCTAGTGGAGATACGCAGTATTTT
>TRBV5-5|-|TRBJ2-5|TRBD1
CASSSRTGGETQYF
TGTGCCAGCAGCTCGCGGACAGGGGGAGAGACCCAGTACTTC
>TRBV9|-|TRBJ1-2|-
CASSVDVGRAYGYTF
TGTGCCAGCAGCGTAGATGTGGGGAGAGCCTATGGCTACACCTTC
>TRBV7-2|-|TRBJ2-6|TRBD1
CATQGVRGRGANVLTF
TGTGCCACCCAGGGGGTGAGGGGACGAGGGGCCAACGTCCTGACTTTC
>TRBV10-3|-|TRBJ2-1|-
CASRDVYNEQFF
TGTGCCTCCCGGGACGTTTACAATGAGCAGTTCTTC
>TRBV14|-|TRBJ1-2|-
CASSQDLTVGGYTF
TGTGCCAGCAGCCAAGATCTGACCGTTGGGGGCTACACCTTC
>TRBV7-9|many|TRBJ1-1|-
CASSRGDVQGRTEAFF
TGTGCCAGCAGCCGAGGGGACGTCCAGGGACGCACTGAAGCTTTCTTT
>TRBV10-3|-|TRBJ2-1|-
CAISESTSSYNEQFF
TGTGCCATCAGTGAGTCGACGAGCTCCTACAATGAGCAGTTCTTC
>TRBV28|-|TRBJ2-7|-
CASSSLDTYEQYF
TGTGCCAGCAGTTCGTTGGACACCTACGAGCAGTACTTC
>TRBV6-1|few|TRBJ2-5|TRBD2
CASISWPGGQYF
TGTGCCAGCATTTCCTGGCCGGGGGGCCAGTACTTC
>TRBV5-1|-|TRBJ1-2|-
CASSPTSYNYGYTF
TGCGCCAGCAGCCCCACAAGCTACAACTATGGCTACACCTTC
>TRBV11-3|-|TRBJ2-7|TRBD1
CASSPGQGSYEQYF
TGTGCCAGCAGCCCGGGACAGGGCAGCTACGAGCAGTACTTC
>TRBV25-1|-|TRBJ2-3|-
CASSEAGPSTDTQYF
TGTGCCAGCAGTGAAGCGGGACCTAGCACAGATACGCAGTATTTT
>TRBV5-6|-|TRBJ2-7|-
CASSLIGGYEQYF
TGTGCCAGCAGCTTGATTGGGGGCTACGAGCAGTACTTC
>TRBV28|-|TRBJ2-3|TRBD1
CASSLDRGITDTQYF
TGTGCCAGCAGCTTAGACAGGGGCATAACAGATACGCAGTATTTT
>TRBV5-6|-|TRBJ2-5|-
CASSFSGRKETQYF
TGTGCCAGCAGCTTCTCTGGCAGAAAAGAGACCCAGTACTTC
>TRBV9|-|TRBJ2-7|-
CASSVGTVLYEQYF
TGTGCCAGCAGCGTAGGAACGGTGCTTTACGAGCAGTACTTC
>TRBV7-9|-|TRBJ2-7|-
CASSSSGVSYEQYF
TGTGCCAGCTCCTCGTCAGGGGTCTCCTACGAGCAGTACTTC
>TRBV7-9|-|TRBJ2-3|TRBD2
CASSFRLADTQYF
TGTGCCAGCAGCTTCCGACTAGCGGATACGCAGTATTTT
>TRBV15|-|TRBJ2-3|-
CATSRDPQDTQYF
TGTGCCACCAGCAGAGATCCCCAAGATACGCAGTATTTT
>TRBV19|-|TRBJ2-3|-
CASKRASPADTQYF
TGTGCCAGTAAAAGGGCCTCGCCAGCGGATACGCAGTATTTT
>TRBV7-9|-|TRBJ2-1|-
CASIGRTFYNEQFF
TGTGCCAGCATTGGGCGGACTTTCTACAATGAGCAGTTCTTC
>TRBV18|-|TRBJ1-2|-
CASSPLQQGPRGYTF
TGTGCCAGCTCACCCCTACAACAGGGTCCGCGGGGCTACACCTTC
>TRBV25-1|-|TRBJ2-7|-
CASPEGDKPTHEQYF
TGTGCCAGCCCCGAAGGGGACAAACCGACCCACGAGCAGTACTTC
>TRBV5-8|once|TRBJ1-1|-
CASSFRSRAEAFF
TGTGCCAGCAGCTTCCGTTCGCGGGCCGAAGCTTTCTTT
>TRBV9|-|TRBJ2-1|TRBD1
CASSVGGQFRGEQFF
TGTGCCAGCAGCGTAGGGGGACAGTTCCGGGGTGAGCAGTTCTTC
>TRBV10-3|-|TRBJ2-3|TRBD2
CAISDGTSGGYTQYF
TGTGCCATCAGTGACGGCACTAGCGGGGGTTATACGCAGTATTTT
>TRBV7-9|-|TRBJ2-7|TRBD1
CASSLDRGYEQYF
TGTGCCAGCAGCTTAGACAGGGGATACGAGCAGTACTTC
>TRBV12-1|few|TRBJ1-2|-
CASSFGAGVGYTF
TGTGCCAGCAGCTTTGGGGCAGGGGTCGGCTACACCTTC
>TRBV6-6|-|TRBJ2-7|TRBD1
CASSRTTGAYEQYF
TGTGCCAGCAGTCGAACGACAGGGGCCTACGAGCAGTACTTC